The rows below give T cell receptor beta chains drawn from one sample of a study of high-grade serous ovarian cancer treatment subgroups. Clones were sequenced by immunoSEQ multiplex PCR, and TCRdb holds only the in-frame ones, with some missing. The sample contains about 4,300 clones, around 77% of which appear only once. Source material: tumor tissue. These receptors came from a human donor with high-grade serous ovarian cancer. Each CDR3 is given with its conserved first and last residue. Fields, in order: clone size, D gene, V gene, J gene, CDR3 length, CDR3 DNA, CDR3 protein. A D gene is named only where the DNA matches it firmly. Rows give clone size only sometimes, using once, few, many, or a class for an expanded clone.

-,-,TRBV28,TRBJ2-1,14,TGTGCCAGCAGTTTCCTGACTAGTAACCATGAGCAGTTCTTC,CASSFLTSNHEQFF
-,TRBD1,TRBV4-1,TRBJ2-2,19,TGCGCCAGCAGCCAAGACCAGTTCAAGGACAGGGGGAAGACCGGGGAGCTGTTTTTT,CASSQDQFKDRGKTGELFF
once,-,TRBV12-5,TRBJ1-1,14,TGTGCTAGTGTACCCGGACGAGCTAACACTGAAGCTTTCTTT,CASVPGRANTEAFF
-,TRBD2,TRBV5-4,TRBJ2-1,16,TGTGCCAGCAGCCCCATGACTAGCGGGAGGGCCGATGAGCAGTTCTTC,CASSPMTSGRADEQFF
once,-,TRBV19,TRBJ1-1,14,TGTGCCAGTAGTATATACAGCGTGAACACTGAAGCTTTCTTT,CASSIYSVNTEAFF
-,TRBD2,TRBV18,TRBJ2-1,15,TGTGCCAGCTCACCCGGGACTAAAAGTTACAATGAGCAGTTCTTC,CASSPGTKSYNEQFF
few,-,TRBV10-1,TRBJ2-2,13,TGCGCCAGCAGTGAGAGGCCGGCCGGGGAGCTGTTTTTT,CASSERPAGELFF
-,-,TRBV4-1,TRBJ1-5,14,TGCGCCAGCAGCCAAGTTAGGGGGGATCAGCCCCAGCATTTT,CASSQVRGDQPQHF
-,TRBD1,TRBV6-6,TRBJ2-1,16,TGTGCCAGCAGTTACTCACAGGGGGGTTCGAGGAATGAGCAGTTCTTC,CASSYSQGGSRNEQFF
-,-,TRBV7-8,TRBJ2-3,12,TGTGCCAGCACCGCTTACTCAGATACGCAGTATTTT,CASTAYSDTQYF
medium-sized,TRBD1,TRBV5-1,TRBJ1-1,14,TGCGCCAGCAGCCTGGGACAGGGGGCAACTGAAGCTTTCTTT,CASSLGQGATEAFF
-,TRBD1,TRBV29-1,TRBJ1-2,16,TGCAGCGTTGAAGATCTTTGGACAGGGGCTAACTATGGCTACACCTTC,CSVEDLWTGANYGYTF
-,TRBD2,TRBV11-2,TRBJ2-5,16,TGTGCCAGCAGCTTAGTTCCAGCGGGATTGCAAGAGACCCAGTACTTC,CASSLVPAGLQETQYF
-,TRBD1,TRBV4-1,TRBJ1-4,16,TGCGCCAGCAGCCAAGGGTTGACAGGGGCTATTGAAAAACTGTTTTTT,CASSQGLTGAIEKLFF
-,-,TRBV11-2,TRBJ1-1,15,TGTGCCAGCAGCCGAGACGGAAGTTCGAACACTGAAGCTTTCTTT,CASSRDGSSNTEAFF
-,TRBD1,TRBV18,TRBJ1-4,16,TGTGCCAGCTCACCTCAATTACAGGGGGAGCTAGAAAAACTGTTTTTT,CASSPQLQGELEKLFF
-,-,TRBV5-4,TRBJ1-3,15,TGTGCCAGCAGCTTGTATGAGGGGACTGGAAACACCATATATTTT,CASSLYEGTGNTIYF
few,-,TRBV19,TRBJ1-5,15,TGTGCCACTAAGGGGGGGACCCTCTCCAATCAGCCCCAGCATTTT,CATKGGTLSNQPQHF
-,-,TRBV5-5,TRBJ2-7,15,TGTGCCAGCAGCTTGTACGGGGGCGATTCCTACGAGCAGTACTTC,CASSLYGGDSYEQYF
once,TRBD2,TRBV2,TRBJ2-3,13,TGTGCCAGCAGGGGACTAGCGGGAGGGCCCTTGTATTTT,CASRGLAGGPLYF
-,-,TRBV15,TRBJ2-3,18,TGTGCCACCAGCAGAGATCACGCTCAGTCCCCAAGCACAGATACGCAGTATTTT,CATSRDHAQSPSTDTQYF
few,-,TRBV10-3,TRBJ1-1,13,TGTGCCATTACCGCGGAACAGAACACTGAAGCTTTCTTT,CAITAEQNTEAFF